What follows is one T cell receptor beta chain and its context. The CDR3 is 15 amino acids. The germline CDR1 and CDR2 sequences are SGHRS and YFSETQ. Between the trimmed V and J ends, which lost 3 bases and 3 bases, there was a span of 15 bases. Here immunoSEQ multiplex PCR was the method, and the copy in TCRdb shows in-frame clones only, minus some. The data contain 55,000 to 65,000 clones, around 85% of them singletons. These data belong to a study of OX40 agonist ivuxolimab in advanced cancers. Overall study: Intravenous ivuxolimab at 0.01 to 10 mg/kg was given to patients every 2 weeks.

The chain uses TRBV5-1 and TRBJ1-1, with D unclear. The sequence derives from an adult with an advanced solid tumor such as melanoma, head and neck, liver or kidney cancer. The sample in question was CD4+ or CD8+ T cells sorted from blood, obtained in a trial of the OX40 agonist ivuxolimab. The CDR3 DNA is TGCGCCAGCAGCTCGCGGGGAGGGTCCGACACTGAAGCTTTCTTT. Protein: CASSSRGGSDTEAFF.